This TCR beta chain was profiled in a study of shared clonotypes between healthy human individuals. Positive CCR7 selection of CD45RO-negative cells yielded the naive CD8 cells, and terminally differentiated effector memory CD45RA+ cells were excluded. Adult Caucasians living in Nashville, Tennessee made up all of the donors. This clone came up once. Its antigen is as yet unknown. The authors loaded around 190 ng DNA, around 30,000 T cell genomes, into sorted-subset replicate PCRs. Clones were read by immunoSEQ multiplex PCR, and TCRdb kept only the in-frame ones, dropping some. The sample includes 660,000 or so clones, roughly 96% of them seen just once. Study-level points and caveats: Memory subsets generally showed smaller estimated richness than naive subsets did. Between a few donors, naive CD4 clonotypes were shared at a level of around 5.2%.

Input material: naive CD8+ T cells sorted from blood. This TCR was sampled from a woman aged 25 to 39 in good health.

CDR3 loop: CASSEYNNEQFF. DNA of the CDR3: TGTGCCAGCAGTGAATATAACAATGAGCAGTTCTTC. The V and J genes are TRBV27 and TRBJ2-1; D gene ambiguous. The CDR3 extends over 12 amino acids. V dropped 5 bases and J dropped 5 bases, with 7 bases sitting between them. CDR1 is MNHEY and CDR2 is SMNVEV in the germline V gene (reference sequence).